The 24 T cell receptor beta chains reported below all come from one sample, sequenced in a study of T cells after posttransplantation cyclophosphamide. TCRdb's table, derived via immunoSEQ multiplex PCR, lists solely in-frame clones and lacks some. Of about 10,000 clones listed, 98% are singletons. Material: naive CD8+ T cells sorted from PBMCs. The receptors here all came from a man between 45 and 60 years old in good health, CMV-negative, and a related stem cell transplant donor.

This sequence joins TRBV7-9 and TRBJ2-7, with 10 bases identical to TRBD2. The CDR3 is made up of 15 amino acids. V trimming: 4 bases; J trimming: 2 bases; junction bases outside the gene matches: 5. Germline V gives CDR1 SEHNR, CDR2 FQNEAQ (reference sequence). CDR3 amino acids: CASSYLAGVAYEQYF. The CDR3 coding sequence is TGTGCCAGCAGCTATCTAGCGGGGGTAGCCTACGAGCAGTACTTC.

This clone appeared once. The chain couples TRBV6-5 to TRBJ2-1; a possible D gene is TRBD1 (6 bases). Trimming cost V 0 bases and J 6 bases, with 12 bases left between them. This CDR3 is built from 15 residues. Germline CDR1 MNHEY, CDR2 SVGAGI. The DNA for the CDR3 is TGTGCCAGCAGTTACTCGTCTGCAGGGGTCAATGAGCAGTTCTTC. Amino acids: CASSYSSAGVNEQFF.

The chain carries TRBV7-2 and TRBJ2-3, with 9 bases fitting TRBD2. This CDR3 spans 15 amino acids. The V gene end was trimmed by 7 bases and the J gene end by 2 bases; junction bases not matched to a gene: 7. The germline V gene has CDR1 SGHTA and CDR2 FQGNSA. CDR3 sequence (DNA): TGTGCCAGCACCCACCGCGGGGGGGACACAGATACGCAGTATTTT. Translating gives CASTHRGGDTDTQYF.

The gene calls are TRBV6-5 and TRBJ1-2; D is possibly TRBD1 (6 bases). The CDR3 extends over 12 amino acids. Trimming took 6 bases from V and 8 from J, leaving 13 bases between them. The germline V gene encodes CDR1 MNHEY and CDR2 SVGAGI. CDR3 residues: CASRTTGLGYTF. The CDR3 coding sequence is TGTGCCAGCAGGACGACAGGTTTGGGCTACACCTTC.

The chain combines TRBV7-9 with TRBJ2-3; 7 bases are shared with TRBD2. CDR3 length equals 14 residues. V shed 11 bases and J 6 bases; nucleotides not matched to a gene: 14. The germline gives CDR1 SEHNR, CDR2 FQNEAQ (reference sequence). Here the CDR3 DNA reads TGTGCCCTCGACCGGGAGGAGCCTGGTGATACGCAGTATTTT. Amino acids: CALDREEPGDTQYF.

The chain is built from TRBV7-9 and TRBJ2-3; D is unclear. Germline loops: CDR1 SEHNR, CDR2 FQNEAQ (reference sequence). CDR3 size: 14 residues. Between the trimmed V and J ends, which lost 5 bases and 2 bases, there was a span of 11 bases. In DNA form, the CDR3 reads TGTGCCAGCAGCAGTCAGAAACCCACAGATACGCAGTATTTT. Protein product: CASSSQKPTDTQYF.

This sequence joins TRBV6-5 and TRBJ2-1; TRBD2 aligns across 8 bases. Germline V gene lookup returns CDR1 MNHEY and CDR2 SVGAGI. The ends lost 7 bases at V and 4 bases at J; junction bases unmatched: 6. The CDR3 is 14 residues long. Here the CDR3 DNA reads TGTGCCAGCACCACGGGGGGGGCTTACAATGAGCAGTTCTTC. Translated, it gives CASTTGGAYNEQFF.

The CDR3 DNA reads TGTGCCAGCAGCCAGGGAGGAGGGGCCTACGAGCAGTACTTC. Its translation is CASSQGGGAYEQYF. This chain links TRBV13 with TRBJ2-7; D is perhaps TRBD2 (6 bases). Germline CDR1 and CDR2: PRHDT and FYEKMQ (reference sequence). This CDR3 region has 14 residues. The V end lost 5 bases, the J end lost 2 bases, and 13 bases lay between the germline ends. The full variable domain, rest sourced from reference TRBV13 and TRBJ2-7, is AAGVIQSPRHLIKEKRETATLKCYPIPRHDTVYWYQQGPGQDPQFLISFYEKMQSDKGSIPDRFSAQQFSDYHSELNMSSLELGDSALYFCASSQGGGAYEQYFGPGTRLTVT.

The chain combines TRBV11-2 with TRBJ2-7; possibly TRBD1 for D (6 bases). V lost 5 bases and J 3 bases, leaving 14 bases between the germline ends. This CDR3 is built from 14 residues. Germline CDR1 SGHAT, CDR2 FQNNGV. The CDR3 DNA is TGTGCCAGCAGCCCCGGACAGTGGAACTACGAGCAGTACTTC. It codes for CASSPGQWNYEQYF.

This clone showed up just once. The CDR3 is CASSLGGTGYEQYF. The CDR3 nucleotides read TGTGCCAGCAGCTTAGGGGGGACAGGGTACGAGCAGTACTTC. This chain connects TRBV11-2 to TRBJ2-7; 9 positions match TRBD1. Germline trimming cut 1 base from V and 4 bases from J; bases unmatched to any gene: 2. The CDR3 loop spans 14 amino acids. Germline lookup yields CDR1 SGHAT and CDR2 FQNNGV.

The sample holds one count of this clone. The rearrangement uses TRBV7-9 and TRBJ2-1; TRBD2 might be the D (7 bases). Germline CDR1 reads SEHNR; CDR2 reads FQNEAQ (reference sequence). This CDR3 comprises 15 residues. V was clipped by 6 bases and J by 0 bases, with 12 bases between them. The CDR3 sequence: CASRGGGASYNEQFF. CDR3 in DNA: TGTGCCAGCAGAGGGGGGGGCGCCTCCTACAATGAGCAGTTCTTC. Supplemented by reference TRBV7-9 and TRBJ2-1, the full variable domain reads DTGVSQNPRHKITKRGQNVTFRCDPISEHNRLYWYRQTLGQGPEFLTYFQNEAQLEKSRLLSDRFSAERPKGSFSTLEIQRTEQGDSAMYLCASRGGGASYNEQFFGPGTRLTVL.

This sequence joins TRBV7-9 and TRBJ2-7; TRBD1 matches at 7 bases. This CDR3 spans 14 amino acids. Looked up from germline, CDR1 is SEHNR and CDR2 is FQNEAQ (reference sequence). Losses at the gene ends were 2 bases for V and 2 bases for J; bases not matched to a gene: 3. The CDR3 sequence: CASSLLDRPYEQYF. In nucleotides, the CDR3 is TGTGCCAGCAGCTTATTGGACAGGCCCTACGAGCAGTACTTC.

V is TRBV10-3 and J is TRBJ2-3; TRBD2 matches at 11 bases. Germline CDR1 and CDR2: ENHRY and SYGVKD. The CDR3 consists of 17 residues. Germline trimming cut 0 bases from V and 4 bases from J; bases unmatched to any gene: 6. This CDR3 reads CAISESTLAGVSDTQYF. CDR3 coding DNA: TGTGCCATCAGTGAGTCGACACTAGCGGGAGTTTCAGATACGCAGTATTTT.

The chain joins TRBV7-9 to TRBJ2-5; 7 nucleotides agree with TRBD1. CDR3 length: 15 residues. Germline CDR1 is SEHNR and CDR2 is FQNEAQ (reference sequence). With 2 bases clipped from V and 3 bases from J, the junction kept 6 bases outside the gene matches. Written as DNA, the CDR3 is TGTGCCAGCAGCTTACTTCGGGACAGTGAAGAGACCCAGTACTTC. Its translation is CASSLLRDSEETQYF.

CDR3 in amino acids: CASSPTGYSNQPQHF. The CDR3 DNA reads TGTGCCAGCAGCCCCACCGGGTATAGCAATCAGCCCCAGCATTTT. The V and J genes are TRBV11-2 and TRBJ1-5; D not certain. CDR1 is SGHAT and CDR2 is FQNNGV in the germline V gene. V was pared by 5 bases and J by 0 bases, with 11 bases between. The CDR3 contains 15 residues.

The chain combines TRBV7-9 with TRBJ2-1; perhaps TRBD2 as D (6 bases). Germline V gene lookup returns CDR1 SEHNR and CDR2 FQNEAQ (reference sequence). V gave up 1 base and J gave up 0 bases, with 10 bases separating them. The length of the CDR3 is 16 residues. DNA of the CDR3: TGTGCCAGCAGCTTAGTGGGTAGCGGCTCCTACAATGAGCAGTTCTTC. Translation: CASSLVGSGSYNEQFF.

In the case of this clone: Other DNA sequences in this specimen translate into the identical CDR3. The rearrangement joins TRBV2 to TRBJ1-6; 8 bases agree with TRBD1. The CDR3 runs 17 residues. Looked up from germline, CDR1 is SNHLY and CDR2 is FYNNEI. V lost 6 bases, J lost 0 bases, and 7 bases stayed unmatched. CDR3 region: CASRAYRGSSYNSPLHF. The CDR3, as DNA: TGTGCCAGCAGGGCTTACAGGGGGAGCTCCTATAATTCACCCCTCCACTTT.

The V call is TRBV7-8, the J call TRBJ2-1; TRBD2 matches at 8 bases. Germline V lookup: CDR1 SGHVS, CDR2 FQNEAQ. This CDR3 spans 16 amino acids. The J segment lost 4 bases and the V segment lost 4 bases, leaving 9 bases of the junction unmatched. CDR3 in DNA: TGTGCCAGCAGCTCGTTCACTAGCGGAGATTACAATGAGCAGTTCTTC. Protein product: CASSSFTSGDYNEQFF.

The chain has TRBV4-1 and TRBJ1-4; D unresolved. The CDR3 loop spans 15 amino acids. Trimming cost V 2 bases and J 1 base, with 8 bases left between them. CDR1 and CDR2 (germline): MGHRA, YSYEKL. The CDR3 DNA reads as TGCGCCAGCAGCCAAAAGGGAGGAACTAATGAAAAACTGTTTTTT. Protein product: CASSQKGGTNEKLFF.

The chain links TRBV29-1 to TRBJ1-2; D is possibly TRBD1 (5 bases). This CDR3 comprises 15 residues. The germline CDR1 and CDR2 sequences are SQVTM and ANQGSEA. Trimming took off 0 bases at V and 5 bases at J, with 16 bases between the two ends. CDR3 in amino acids: CSVEEDDSPGYGYTF. In DNA form, the CDR3 reads TGCAGCGTTGAAGAGGACGACAGCCCCGGTTATGGCTACACCTTC.

The rearrangement links TRBV7-9 to TRBJ2-5; TRBD1 might be the D (6 bases). The better agreement between TRBJ2-7 and the DNA end casts doubt on the J call. From germline, CDR1 is SEHNR and CDR2 FQNEAQ (reference sequence). The length of the CDR3 is 15 residues. This CDR3 reads CASSSQGKGNYEQYF. The CDR3 nucleotides read TGTGCCAGCAGCTCTCAGGGGAAGGGGAACTACGAGCAGTACTTC.

The genes are TRBV5-6 and TRBJ1-2, with D possibly being TRBD1 (5 bases). Germline CDR1 and CDR2: SGHDT and YYEEEE. Trimming shortened V by 0 bases and J by 2 bases, and 11 bases separated the two germline ends. This CDR3 is 15 amino acids long. The CDR3 region is CASSLGKGWNYGYTF. In DNA form, the CDR3 reads TGTGCCAGCAGCTTGGGAAAGGGGTGGAACTATGGCTACACCTTC.

The chain's CDR3 is CASSLKPGLEGNEQFF. Written as DNA, the CDR3 is TGTGCCAGCAGCTTAAAACCGGGACTAGAGGGCAATGAGCAGTTCTTC. The chain has TRBV11-3 and TRBJ2-1; TRBD2 matches 8 bases. After removal of 2 bases from V and 6 bases from J, the junction contained 9 bases not matched to a gene. The CDR3 has 16 residues. The V gene's germline CDR1 is SGHNT and CDR2 YENEEA.

This chain links TRBV15 with TRBJ2-3; D might be TRBD2 (6 bases). This CDR3 has 13 amino acids. Per the germline V gene, CDR1 is LNHNV and CDR2 is YYDKDF (reference sequence). The ends were cut back, 3 bases at V and 7 bases at J, with 11 bases in the middle. CDR3 in DNA: TGTGCCACCAGCAGCGGCGGGGAGAATACGCAGTATTTT. Translated: CATSSGGENTQYF.